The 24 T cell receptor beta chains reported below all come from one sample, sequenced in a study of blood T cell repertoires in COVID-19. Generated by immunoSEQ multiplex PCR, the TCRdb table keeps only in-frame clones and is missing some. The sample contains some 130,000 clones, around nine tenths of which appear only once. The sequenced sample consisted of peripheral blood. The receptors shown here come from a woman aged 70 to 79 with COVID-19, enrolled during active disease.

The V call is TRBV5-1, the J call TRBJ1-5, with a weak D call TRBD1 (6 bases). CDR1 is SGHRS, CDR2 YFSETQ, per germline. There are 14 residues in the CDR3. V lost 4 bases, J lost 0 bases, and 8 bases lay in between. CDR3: CASSEQGSNQPQHF. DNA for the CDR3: TGCGCCAGCAGCGAACAGGGTAGCAATCAGCCCCAGCATTTT.

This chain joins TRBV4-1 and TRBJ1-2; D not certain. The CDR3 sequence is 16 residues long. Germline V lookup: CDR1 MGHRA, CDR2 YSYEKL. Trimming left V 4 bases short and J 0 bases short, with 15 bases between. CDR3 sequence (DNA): TGCGCCAGCAGCCTGGACTTCGCTGGGGCTAACTATGGCTACACCTTC. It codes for CASSLDFAGANYGYTF.

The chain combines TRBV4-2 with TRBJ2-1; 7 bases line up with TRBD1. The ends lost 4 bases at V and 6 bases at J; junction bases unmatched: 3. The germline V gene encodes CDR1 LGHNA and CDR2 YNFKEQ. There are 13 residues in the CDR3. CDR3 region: CASSRAGGNEQFF. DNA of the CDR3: TGTGCCAGCAGCCGCGCAGGGGGCAATGAGCAGTTCTTC.

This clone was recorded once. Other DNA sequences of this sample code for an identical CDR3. CDR3 sequence: CASSLGQWDLQQYF. The CDR3 DNA sequence: TGCGCCAGCAGCTTGGGACAGTGGGACTTGCAGCAGTACTTC. V gene TRBV5-1 combines with J gene TRBJ2-7; D possibly corresponds to TRBD2 (6 bases). The CDR3 totals 14 residues. Trimming left V 0 bases short and J 8 bases short, with 15 bases between. Germline-derived CDR1 and CDR2 are SGHRS and YFSETQ.

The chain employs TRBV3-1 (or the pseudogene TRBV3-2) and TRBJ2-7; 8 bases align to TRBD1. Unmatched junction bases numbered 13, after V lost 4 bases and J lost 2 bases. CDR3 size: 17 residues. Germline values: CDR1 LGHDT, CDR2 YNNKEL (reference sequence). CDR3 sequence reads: CASSRPSGGVGAYEQYF. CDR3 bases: TGTGCCAGCAGCCGCCCTTCAGGGGGCGTGGGCGCCTACGAGCAGTACTTC.

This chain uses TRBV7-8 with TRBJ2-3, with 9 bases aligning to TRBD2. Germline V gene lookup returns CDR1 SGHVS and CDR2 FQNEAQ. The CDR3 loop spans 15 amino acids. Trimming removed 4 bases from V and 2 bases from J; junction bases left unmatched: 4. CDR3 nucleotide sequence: TGTGCCAGCAGCTGGGTAGCGGGGGCCACAGATACGCAGTATTTT. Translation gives CASSWVAGATDTQYF. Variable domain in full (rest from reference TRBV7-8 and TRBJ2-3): GAGVSQSPRYKVAKRGQDVALRCDPISGHVSLFWYQQALGQGPEFLTYFQNEAQLDKSGLPSDRFFAERPEGSVSTLKIQRTQQEDSAVYLCASSWVAGATDTQYFGPGTRLTVL.

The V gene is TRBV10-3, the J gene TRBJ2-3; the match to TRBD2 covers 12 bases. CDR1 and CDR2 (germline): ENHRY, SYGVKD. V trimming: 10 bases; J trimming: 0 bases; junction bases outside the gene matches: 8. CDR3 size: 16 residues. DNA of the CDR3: TGTGCCACGCGACTAGCGGGGGAAACTAGCACAGATACGCAGTATTTT. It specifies CATRLAGETSTDTQYF.

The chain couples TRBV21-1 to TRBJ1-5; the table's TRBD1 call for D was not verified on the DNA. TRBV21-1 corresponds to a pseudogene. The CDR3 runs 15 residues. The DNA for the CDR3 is TGTGCCAGCAGCAAAGAGGGGACAGGAGTTCAGCCCCAGCATTTT. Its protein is CASSKEGTGVQPQHF.

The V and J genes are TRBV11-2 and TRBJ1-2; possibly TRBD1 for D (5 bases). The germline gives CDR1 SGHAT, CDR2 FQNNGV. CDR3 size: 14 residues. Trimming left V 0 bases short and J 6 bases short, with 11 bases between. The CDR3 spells CASSLEQGMDGYTF. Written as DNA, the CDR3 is TGTGCCAGCAGCTTAGAGCAGGGCATGGATGGCTACACCTTC.

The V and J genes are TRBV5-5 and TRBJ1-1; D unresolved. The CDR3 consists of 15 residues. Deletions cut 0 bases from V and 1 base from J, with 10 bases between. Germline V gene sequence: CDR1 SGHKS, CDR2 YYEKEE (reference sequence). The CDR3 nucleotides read TGTGCCAGCAGCTTGGCCCCCCCCGGGAACACTGAAGCTTTCTTT. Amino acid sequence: CASSLAPPGNTEAFF. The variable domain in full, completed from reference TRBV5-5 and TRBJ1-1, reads DAGVTQSPTHLIKTRGQQVTLRCSPISGHKSVSWYQQVLGQGPQFIFQYYEKEERGRGNFPDRFSARQFPNYSSELNVNALLLGDSALYLCASSLAPPGNTEAFFGQGTRLTVV.

CDR3 in amino acids: CSVAQGEDTEAFF. The CDR3 region has the DNA TGCAGCGTTGCACAGGGGGAGGACACTGAAGCTTTCTTT. The V gene is TRBV29-1, the J gene TRBJ1-1, with 8 bases that match TRBD1. V was pared by 4 bases and J by 3 bases, with 4 bases of the junction left unmatched. Looked up from germline, CDR1 is SQVTM and CDR2 is ANQGSEA. CDR3 size: 13 residues.

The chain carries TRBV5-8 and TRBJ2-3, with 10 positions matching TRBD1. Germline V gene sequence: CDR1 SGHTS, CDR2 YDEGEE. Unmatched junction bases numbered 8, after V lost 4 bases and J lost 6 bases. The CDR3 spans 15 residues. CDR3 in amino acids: CASSNRTGGIDTQYF. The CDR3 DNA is TGTGCCAGCAGCAACCGGACAGGGGGAATCGATACGCAGTATTTT.

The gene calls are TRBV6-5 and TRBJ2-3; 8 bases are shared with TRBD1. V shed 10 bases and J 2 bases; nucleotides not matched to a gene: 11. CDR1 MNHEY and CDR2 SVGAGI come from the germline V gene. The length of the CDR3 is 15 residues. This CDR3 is CATRTGLGLTDTQYF. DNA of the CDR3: TGTGCCACCAGGACAGGGTTGGGGCTCACAGATACGCAGTATTTT.

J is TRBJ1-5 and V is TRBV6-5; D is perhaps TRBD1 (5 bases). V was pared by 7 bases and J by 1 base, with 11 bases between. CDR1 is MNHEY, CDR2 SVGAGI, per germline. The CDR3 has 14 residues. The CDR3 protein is CASIGGVSNQPQHF. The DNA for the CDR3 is TGTGCCAGCATCGGGGGAGTCAGCAATCAGCCCCAGCATTTT.

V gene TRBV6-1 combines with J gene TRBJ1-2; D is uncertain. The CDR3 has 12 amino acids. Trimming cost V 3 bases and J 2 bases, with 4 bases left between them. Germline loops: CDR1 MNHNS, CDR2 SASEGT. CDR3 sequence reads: CASSDPNYGYTF. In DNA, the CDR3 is TGTGCCAGCAGTGATCCGAACTATGGCTACACCTTC.

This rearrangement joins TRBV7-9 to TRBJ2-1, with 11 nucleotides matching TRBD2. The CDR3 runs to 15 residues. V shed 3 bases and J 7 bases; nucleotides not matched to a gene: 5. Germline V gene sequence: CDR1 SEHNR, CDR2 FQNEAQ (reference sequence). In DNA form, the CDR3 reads TGTGCCAGCAGCTTCTTAGCGGGGGGGAGGAATGAGCAGTTCTTC. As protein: CASSFLAGGRNEQFF.

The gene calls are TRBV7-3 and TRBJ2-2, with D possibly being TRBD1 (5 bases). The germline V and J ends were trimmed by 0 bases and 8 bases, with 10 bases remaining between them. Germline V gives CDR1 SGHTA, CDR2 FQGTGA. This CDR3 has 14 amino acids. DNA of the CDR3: TGTGCCAGCAGCTTAACGCCCAGGGCAGGGGAGCTGTTTTTT. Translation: CASSLTPRAGELFF.

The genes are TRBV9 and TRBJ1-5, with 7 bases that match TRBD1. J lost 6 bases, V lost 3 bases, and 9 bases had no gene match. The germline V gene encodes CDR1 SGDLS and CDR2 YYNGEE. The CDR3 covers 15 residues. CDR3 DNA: TGTGCCAGCAGCGGAACAGGGGACTCGGGTCAGCCCCAGCATTTT. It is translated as CASSGTGDSGQPQHF.

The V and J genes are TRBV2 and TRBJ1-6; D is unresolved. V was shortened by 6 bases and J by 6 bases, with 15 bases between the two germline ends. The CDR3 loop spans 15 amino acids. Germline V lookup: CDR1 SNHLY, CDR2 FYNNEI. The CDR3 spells CASSQRQTGNSPLHF. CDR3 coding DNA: TGTGCCAGCAGCCAACGACAAACCGGTAATTCACCCCTCCACTTT.

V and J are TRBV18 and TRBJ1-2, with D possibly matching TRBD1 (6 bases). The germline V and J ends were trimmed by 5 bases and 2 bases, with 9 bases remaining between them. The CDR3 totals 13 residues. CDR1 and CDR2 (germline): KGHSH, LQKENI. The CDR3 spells CASSSGQNYGYTF. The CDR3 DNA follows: TGTGCCAGCTCATCCGGACAGAACTATGGCTACACCTTC.

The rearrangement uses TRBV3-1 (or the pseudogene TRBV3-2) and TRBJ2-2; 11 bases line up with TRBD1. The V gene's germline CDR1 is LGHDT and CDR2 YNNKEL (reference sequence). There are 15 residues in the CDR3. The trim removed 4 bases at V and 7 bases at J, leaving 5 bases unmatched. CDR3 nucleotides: TGTGCCAGCAGCCCTCGGACAGGGGGCGGCGGGGAGCTGTTTTTT. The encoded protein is CASSPRTGGGGELFF.

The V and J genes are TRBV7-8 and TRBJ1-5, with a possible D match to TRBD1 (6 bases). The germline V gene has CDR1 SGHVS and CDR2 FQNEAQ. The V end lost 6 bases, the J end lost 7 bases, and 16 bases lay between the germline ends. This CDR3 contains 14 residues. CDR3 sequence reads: CASRTQGWGQPQHF. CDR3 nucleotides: TGTGCCAGCAGAACACAGGGTTGGGGACAGCCCCAGCATTTT. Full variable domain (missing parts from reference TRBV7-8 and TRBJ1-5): GAGVSQSPRYKVAKRGQDVALRCDPISGHVSLFWYQQALGQGPEFLTYFQNEAQLDKSGLPSDRFFAERPEGSVSTLKIQRTQQEDSAVYLCASRTQGWGQPQHFGDGTRLSIL.

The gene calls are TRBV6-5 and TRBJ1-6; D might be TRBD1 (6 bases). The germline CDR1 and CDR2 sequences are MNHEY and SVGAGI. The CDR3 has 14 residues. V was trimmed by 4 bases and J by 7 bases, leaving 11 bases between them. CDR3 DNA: TGTGCCAGCAGTTCCGGGACAAAAAATTCACCCCTCCACTTT. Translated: CASSSGTKNSPLHF.

Written as DNA, the CDR3 is TGTGCCAGCAGTGAAATCCAACTCGGTCGAGGCAATCAGCCCCAGCATTTT. It is translated as CASSEIQLGRGNQPQHF. The chain has TRBV6-1 and TRBJ1-5; D ambiguous. Trimming removed 2 bases from V and 2 bases from J, with 16 bases in between. Germline assignment: CDR1 MNHNS and CDR2 SASEGT. This CDR3 region has 17 residues.